This T cell receptor (beta chain) stems from a study of molecular identifiers for immune sequencing clone quantification. Study details: The replicates split RNA from around 18,000 or 91,000 naive CD8 cells five ways and sequenced four.

There are many counts of this clonotype. Its antigen remains unidentified. Study outcomes and limitations: Over 98% of effector molecules, yet under 1% of naive-cell molecules, were held by clones above 20 RNA copies. Jurkat TCR RNA spiked in from one cell could reportedly be detected among about 1.1 million naive cells.

Trimming cost V 5 bases and J 2 bases, with 20 bases left between them. This CDR3 comprises 17 residues. Germline loops: CDR1 SGHTA, CDR2 FQGNSA. With listed TCR primers and previously described methods, bulk TCR libraries were prepared. TCRdb ran MiXCR on the PCR reads and lists one entry per CDR3 protein. The data contain some 580,000 distinct CDR3 sequences, less than 30% of them seen just once; the ten biggest clones take up about 0.84%. Material: naive CD8+ T cells from blood, with Jurkat cell RNA spiked in. Subset defined: FACS-sorted CD8+CD4-CCR7+CD45RA+ naive T cells. This TCR was sampled from a human donor in good health. Some libraries in this study had Jurkat cell RNA spiked in. This sequence joins TRBV7-2 and TRBJ2-3; D may be TRBD1 or TRBD2 (5 bases each). This chain's CDR3 is CASSPRRGPGHTDTQYF. Written as DNA, the CDR3 is TGTGCCAGCAGCCCCAGACGGGGTCCGGGGCACACAGATACGCAGTATTTT.